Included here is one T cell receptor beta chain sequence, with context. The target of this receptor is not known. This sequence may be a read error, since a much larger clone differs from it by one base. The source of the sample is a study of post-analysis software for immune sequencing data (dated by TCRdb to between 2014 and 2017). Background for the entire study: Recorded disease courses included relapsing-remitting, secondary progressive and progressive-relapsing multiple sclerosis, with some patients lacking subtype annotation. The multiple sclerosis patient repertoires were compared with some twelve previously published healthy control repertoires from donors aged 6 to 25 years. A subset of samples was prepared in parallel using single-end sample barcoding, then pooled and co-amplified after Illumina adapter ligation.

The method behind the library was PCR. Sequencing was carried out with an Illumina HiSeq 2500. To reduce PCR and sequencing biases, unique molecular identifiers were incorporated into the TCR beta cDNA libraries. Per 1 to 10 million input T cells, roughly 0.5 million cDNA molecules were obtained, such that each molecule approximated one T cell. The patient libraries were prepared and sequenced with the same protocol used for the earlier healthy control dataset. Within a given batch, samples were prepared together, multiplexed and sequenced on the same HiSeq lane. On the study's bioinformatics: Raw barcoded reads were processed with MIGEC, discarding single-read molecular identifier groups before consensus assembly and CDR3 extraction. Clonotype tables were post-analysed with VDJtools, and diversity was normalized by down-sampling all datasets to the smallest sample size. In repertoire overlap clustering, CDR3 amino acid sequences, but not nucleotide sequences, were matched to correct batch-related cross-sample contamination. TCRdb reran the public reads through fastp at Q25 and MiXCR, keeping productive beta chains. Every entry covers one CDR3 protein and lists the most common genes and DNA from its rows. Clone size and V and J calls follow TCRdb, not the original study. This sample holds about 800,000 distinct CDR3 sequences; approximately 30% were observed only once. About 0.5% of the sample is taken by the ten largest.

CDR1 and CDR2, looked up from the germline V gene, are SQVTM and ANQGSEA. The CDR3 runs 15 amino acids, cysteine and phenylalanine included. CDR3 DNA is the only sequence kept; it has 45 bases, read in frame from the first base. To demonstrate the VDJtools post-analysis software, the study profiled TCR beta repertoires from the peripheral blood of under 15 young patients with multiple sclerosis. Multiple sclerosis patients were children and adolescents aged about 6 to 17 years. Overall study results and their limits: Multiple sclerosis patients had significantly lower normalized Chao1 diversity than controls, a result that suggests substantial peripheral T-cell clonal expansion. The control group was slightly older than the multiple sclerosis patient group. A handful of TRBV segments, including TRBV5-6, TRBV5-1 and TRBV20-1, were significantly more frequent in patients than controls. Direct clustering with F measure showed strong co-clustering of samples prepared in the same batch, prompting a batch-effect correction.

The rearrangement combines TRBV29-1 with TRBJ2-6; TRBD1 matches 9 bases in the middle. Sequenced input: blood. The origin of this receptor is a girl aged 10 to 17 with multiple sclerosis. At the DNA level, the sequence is TGCAGCGTTGATGGGACAGGGCCTGGGGCCAACGTCCGGACTTTC. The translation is CSVDGTGPGANVRTF.